This TCR beta chain was identified in a study of T cell responses to AZD1222 COVID-19 vaccine. Study in general: Second-dose groups at about 4 or about 12 weeks were pooled.

This CDR3 spans 15 amino acids. Germline V lookup: CDR1 LGHNA, CDR2 YNFKEQ. V was trimmed by 4 bases and J by 0 bases, leaving 10 bases between them. Profiling relied on immunoSEQ multiplex PCR, and the TCRdb table lists in-frame clones only, not all of them. The table shows 150,000 or so clones, with about 88% occurring only once. A remark on this clone: The antigen is not known.

Overall study results and limits: Of the AZD1222 recipients, only 5 or 6 were seropositive at baseline. Unmutated variant regions are reportedly targeted by nearly half of spike-specific TCRs. CD4 TCRs covered the whole spike, strongest at regions 160-218 and 743-854.

The chain recombines TRBV4-2 with TRBJ1-5; D is unclear. The sequencing used peripheral blood, collected on day 0 of AZD1222 vaccination. The clonotype originates from an adult in good health. The CDR3 region has the DNA TGTGCCAGCAGCCGCTCGCGCAATAGCAATCAGCCCCAGCATTTT. It is translated as CASSRSRNSNQPQHF.